What follows are 12 T cell receptor beta chains derived from one specimen sequenced in a study of blood T cell repertoires in COVID-19 (TCRdb year 2020). The library was produced with the immunoSEQ multiplex PCR assay. In its TCRdb copy, this immuneACCESS table keeps in-frame sequences only and misses some clones. Where compared with another copy, unresolved V genes explain less than half of these, and the others have no known cause. Counted in this sample were about 110,000 clones; about four fifths of them appeared once. About 3.8% of the sample is held by the ten biggest clonotypes. Sequencing input: peripheral blood. All receptors derive from a woman in her seventies with acute or convalescent COVID-19.

The rearrangement links TRBV2 to TRBJ2-3, with D tentatively TRBD2 (6 bases). The CDR3 has 16 residues. Germline V gene data show CDR1 as SNHLY and CDR2 as FYNNEI. The ends were cut back, 7 bases at V and 0 bases at J, with 17 bases in the middle. CDR3 amino acids: CASTPEGYYSTDTQYF. DNA of the CDR3: TGTGCCAGCACCCCGGAGGGATACTATAGCACAGATACGCAGTATTTT.

The chain links TRBV7-8 to TRBJ2-7, with 10 bases lining up with TRBD1. Looked up from germline, CDR1 is SGHVS and CDR2 is FQNEAQ. The ends lost 5 bases at V and 4 bases at J; junction bases unmatched: 11. This CDR3 spans 16 amino acids. The CDR3 protein is CASSHLRDRGYYEQYF. The DNA for the CDR3 is TGTGCCAGCAGCCACCTCCGGGACAGGGGATATTACGAGCAGTACTTC.

The chain uses TRBV21-1 and TRBJ2-7; the table's D call, TRBD2, has no DNA check behind it. TRBV21-1 is designated a pseudogene. The CDR3 consists of 9 residues. The CDR3 region is CAIMSEQYV. CDR3 DNA sequence: TGTGCCATAATGAGCGAGCAGTACGTC.

To note about this clone: The junction departs from the called germline gene at one end, perhaps through a read error. The chain couples TRBV4-1 to TRBJ1-6; the D gene is possibly TRBD1 (5 bases). Germline CDR1 reads MGHRA; CDR2 reads YSYEKL. CDR3 length: 14 residues. In nucleotides, the CDR3 is TGCGCCAGCAGCCACATCGGGCAGGGCCCTTCACTCGACTTT. Translation: CASSHIGQGPSLDF.

This chain links TRBV6-1 with TRBJ2-7; 7 positions agree with TRBD1. Per the germline V gene, CDR1 is MNHNS and CDR2 is SASEGT. The CDR3 runs to 14 residues. V shed 3 bases and J 2 bases; nucleotides not matched to a gene: 4. Here the CDR3 reads CASSDDRVAYEQYV. As DNA, the CDR3 is TGTGCCAGCAGTGACGACAGGGTCGCCTACGAGCAGTACGTC.

The CDR3 region is CASGDSSNYGYTF. CDR3 in DNA: TGTGCCAGCGGCGACAGTTCTAACTATGGCTACACCTTC. V usage is TRBV18 and J usage is TRBJ1-2; tentative D call: TRBD1 (5 bases). The CDR3 is 13 residues long. Germline assignment: CDR1 KGHSH and CDR2 LQKENI. Trimming stripped 8 bases from V and 0 bases from J, with 10 bases between. The full variable domain, in which reference TRBV18 and TRBJ1-2 provide the parts outside the CDR3, is NAGVMQNPRHLVRRRGQEARLRCSPMKGHSHVYWYRQLPEEGLKFMVYLQKENIIDESGMPKERFSAEFPKEGPSILRIQQVVRGDSAAYFCASGDSSNYGYTFGSGTRLTVV.

The chain employs TRBV11-2 and TRBJ2-7; TRBD2 matches at 10 bases. Germline-derived CDR1 and CDR2 are SGHAT and FQNNGV. The ends lost 4 bases at V and 5 bases at J; junction bases unmatched: 11. The CDR3 is 16 amino acids. CDR3 DNA sequence: TGTGCCAGCAGCTCCACGGCGGGACTAGCGACAAACGAGCAGTACTTC. Its protein is CASSSTAGLATNEQYF.

The chain carries TRBV6-5 and TRBJ1-4; a weak D match, TRBD1 (5 bases). The CDR3 spans 14 residues. Looked up from germline, CDR1 is MNHEY and CDR2 is SVGAGI. V shed 6 bases and J shed 0 bases, with 8 bases lying between them. Written as DNA, the CDR3 is TGTGCCAGCAGCCCCAGGGCAACTAATGAAAAACTGTTTTTT. This sequence encodes CASSPRATNEKLFF.

The rearrangement joins TRBV5-1 to TRBJ2-7; 8 nucleotides agree with TRBD1. This CDR3 has 16 residues. V shed 0 bases, J shed 3 bases, and the junction held 8 bases outside the gene matches. In germline, CDR1 is SGHRS, CDR2 YFSETQ. In DNA form, the CDR3 reads TGCGCCAGCAGCTTGGCCAAGGGACAGGTTCGCTACGAGCAGTACTTC. This gives the protein CASSLAKGQVRYEQYF.

Only a few counts were recorded for this clone. J is TRBJ1-2 and V is TRBV21-1. TRBV21-1 represents a pseudogene. The CDR3 has 11 residues. The CDR3 spells CASSIRHGYTF. DNA for the CDR3: TGTGCCAGCAGCATTCGTCATGGCTACACCTTC.

This clone was observed a few times. The CDR3 DNA is TGTGCCAGCTTTGGGAGAGGGGCCAACGTCCTGACTTTC. It specifies CASFGRGANVLTF. The rearrangement links TRBV3-1 (or the pseudogene TRBV3-2) to TRBJ2-6, with a tentative D call TRBD2 (5 bases). This CDR3 contains 13 residues. With 8 bases removed from V and 4 bases from J, the gap between germline ends came to 9 bases. Germline V gives CDR1 LGHDT, CDR2 YNNKEL (reference sequence).

This clone was seen just once. The chain carries TRBV6-2 or TRBV6-3 and TRBJ1-3, with TRBD1 matching over 9 bases. Germline CDR1 reads MNHEY; CDR2 reads SVGEGT. The CDR3 runs 19 residues. The J segment lost 4 bases and the V segment lost 2 bases, leaving 15 bases of the junction unmatched. The CDR3 loop is CASSYVPGTGNRAGNTIYF. The CDR3 coding sequence is TGTGCCAGCAGTTACGTTCCCGGGACAGGGAATCGAGCCGGAAACACCATATATTTT.